These T cell receptor beta chains were read from a single sample in a study of technical replicates of blood from several donors. The method was immunoSEQ multiplex PCR; TCRdb's version includes in-frame clones alone and lacks a portion of them. The sample gives over 80,000 clones, approximately 96% of which show up once; 0.36% is in the top ten. Material for sequencing was T cells isolated from PBMCs. The receptors originated from a human donor in good health. Each CDR3 is given with its conserved first and last residue. A D gene is named only where the DNA matches it firmly. For some rows the clone size is stated as once, few or many, or as a class when expanded; others skip it.

D	V	size	J	CDR3	DNA
TRBD2	TRBV29-1	-	TRBJ2-7	CSVEGGRVNEQYF	TGCAGCGTTGAGGGCGGGAGAGTCAACGAGCAGTACTTC
-	TRBV7-3	-	TRBJ2-2	CASSSPPAGTGELFF	TGTGCCAGCAGCTCCCCCCCCGCGGGAACCGGGGAGCTGTTTTTT
-	TRBV28	-	TRBJ1-5	CASSFYSLKIPQPQHF	TGTGCCAGCAGTTTCTACAGTCTCAAGATTCCTCAGCCCCAGCATTTT
TRBD1	TRBV5-6	-	TRBJ1-1	CASSYAGGSTEAFF	TGTGCCAGCAGCTACGCAGGGGGTTCTACTGAAGCTTTCTTT
TRBD1	TRBV9	once	TRBJ1-2	CASRDRGYGYTF	TGTGCCAGCAGGGACAGGGGTTACGGCTACACCTTC
-	TRBV14	-	TRBJ2-3	CASSQVGTDTQYF	TGTGCCAGCAGCCAAGTCGGCACAGATACGCAGTATTTT
-	TRBV18	-	TRBJ2-6	CASSHQVSSSGANVLTF	TGTGCCAGCTCGCATCAGGTATCCTCCTCTGGGGCCAACGTCCTGACTTTC
TRBD2	TRBV9	-	TRBJ2-4	CASSVEPSGTYASLAKNIQYF	TGTGCCAGCAGCGTAGAACCTAGCGGGACCTATGCCTCCCTAGCCAAAAACATTCAGTACTTC
TRBD2	TRBV4-2	-	TRBJ2-5	CASSQGGGSKTQYF	TGTGCCAGCAGCCAAGGCGGGGGGAGCAAGACCCAGTACTTC
-	TRBV6-1	once	TRBJ2-7	CASSLLNEGEQYF	TGTGCCAGCAGCCTTTTAAACGAGGGCGAGCAGTACTTC
TRBD1	TRBV2	-	TRBJ2-7	CASVTGDNEQYF	TGTGCCAGCGTCACAGGGGACAACGAGCAGTACTTC
TRBD2	TRBV4-2	-	TRBJ2-7	CASSQDTGGRAYEQYF	TGTGCCAGCAGCCAAGATACTGGCGGGAGGGCCTACGAGCAGTACTTC
-	TRBV25-1	-	TRBJ2-1	CASSIWGGISSNNEQFF	TGTGCCAGCAGTATTTGGGGGGGCATCTCCTCTAACAATGAGCAGTTCTTC
TRBD1	TRBV7-9	-	TRBJ2-7	CASSPRKEGASEQYF	TGTGCCAGCAGCCCCAGAAAAGAGGGGGCGAGCGAGCAGTACTTC
TRBD2	TRBV5-1	-	TRBJ2-1	CASSTREGSYNEQFF	TGCGCCAGCAGCACCCGGGAGGGCTCCTACAATGAGCAGTTCTTC
-	TRBV6-5	-	TRBJ1-2	CASSYFPSTGYGYTF	TGTGCCAGCAGTTACTTCCCATCTACGGGATATGGCTACACCTTC
-	TRBV4-3	-	TRBJ2-7	CASSQEGARGNEQYF	TGCGCCAGCAGCCAAGAAGGGGCCAGGGGAAACGAGCAGTACTTC
-	TRBV4-1	-	TRBJ2-1	CASSHTGIPYNEQFF	TGCGCCAGCAGCCATACAGGGATCCCCTACAATGAGCAGTTCTTC
-	TRBV19	once	TRBJ1-1	CASSISWQGLAFF	TGTGCCAGTAGTATAAGCTGGCAGGGTTTGGCTTTCTTT
-	TRBV7-8	-	TRBJ1-5	CASSLAMVEGLYSNQPQHF	TGTGCCAGCAGCTTAGCGATGGTGGAGGGACTGTATAGCAATCAGCCCCAGCATTTT
-	TRBV2	-	TRBJ2-2	CASIHRDTNTGELFF	TGTGCCAGCATTCACCGGGACACGAACACCGGGGAGCTGTTTTTT
-	TRBV15	-	TRBJ2-7	CATSRVPGPSEQYF	TGTGCCACCAGCAGAGTTCCAGGCCCGAGCGAGCAGTACTTC
TRBD2	TRBV6-4	-	TRBJ2-2	CASSEGASGVSGELFF	TGTGCCAGCAGTGAGGGGGCTAGCGGGGTCTCCGGGGAGCTGTTTTTT
TRBD1	TRBV29-1	-	TRBJ1-2	CSADRETNGYTF	TGCAGCGCCGACAGGGAGACGAATGGCTACACCTTC
-	TRBV27	-	TRBJ2-7	CASSTIMGVYEQYF	TGTGCCAGCAGTACGATAATGGGAGTGTACGAGCAGTACTTC
TRBD1	TRBV30	once	TRBJ1-4	CAWSTPKYGQGWVGANEKLFF	TGTGCCTGGAGTACACCAAAATACGGACAGGGCTGGGTAGGAGCTAATGAAAAACTGTTTTTT
TRBD1	TRBV5-6	-	TRBJ1-4	CASSEMSGTVNEKLFF	TGTGCCAGCAGCGAAATGTCCGGGACAGTGAATGAAAAACTGTTTTTT
-	TRBV28	-	TRBJ1-2	CASSLRGYGYTF	TGTGCCAGCAGTTTACGGGGATATGGCTACACCTTC
-	TRBV11-3	once	TRBJ2-4	CASSLVEGDIQYF	TGTGCCAGCAGCTTAGTAGAGGGGGACATTCAGTACTTC
TRBD2	TRBV9	-	TRBJ2-1	CASSVLGAGSYNEQFF	TGTGCCAGCAGCGTATTAGGAGCGGGAAGCTACAATGAGCAGTTCTTC
-	TRBV9	-	TRBJ2-7	CASSVVGGSYEQYF	TGTGCCAGCAGCGTAGTCGGCGGGTCCTACGAGCAGTACTTC
-	TRBV7-9	once	TRBJ2-7	CASSLSFGEQYF	TGTGCCAGCAGCTTGAGTTTCGGCGAGCAGTACTTC
-	TRBV5-1	-	TRBJ1-5	CASSLEGGSNQPQHF	TGCGCCAGCAGCTTAGAAGGGGGAAGCAATCAGCCCCAGCATTTT
-	TRBV29-1	-	TRBJ1-3	CSVLQDSGNTIYF	TGCAGCGTTTTACAGGACTCTGGAAACACCATATATTTT
TRBD1	TRBV15	-	TRBJ1-2	CATTLTGIFYTF	TGTGCCACGACTTTGACAGGGATTTTCTACACCTTC
TRBD1	TRBV11-2	-	TRBJ1-2	CASSLVSGTAYLSGYTF	TGTGCCAGCAGCTTAGTTTCCGGGACAGCCTATCTTTCTGGCTACACCTTC
-	TRBV21-1	-	TRBJ2-1	CASSKSPTGVGYNEQFF	TGTGCCAGCAGCAAAAGTCCGACCGGGGTAGGCTACAATGAGCAGTTCTTC
-	TRBV6-5	-	TRBJ1-4	CASSLTRGELFF	TGTGCCAGCAGTCTGACCAGGGGTGAACTGTTTTTT
-	TRBV28	-	TRBJ1-2	CASNPSAGGRGGYTF	TGTGCCAGCAATCCCTCGGCCGGGGGGCGCGGTGGCTACACCTTC
TRBD1	TRBV27	-	TRBJ2-5	CASSLWTGVQETQYF	TGTGCCAGCAGTTTATGGACAGGGGTTCAAGAGACCCAGTACTTC
-	TRBV2	-	TRBJ1-1	CASSSQGGTEAFF	TGTGCCAGCAGTTCGCAAGGGGGCACTGAAGCTTTCTTT
-	TRBV6-5	-	TRBJ2-7	CASSYRRQDYEQYF	TGTGCCAGCAGTTATAGGAGACAGGACTACGAGCAGTACTTC
TRBD1	TRBV5-4	-	TRBJ2-7	CASSLSQGPYEQYF	TGTGCCAGCAGCTTGTCACAGGGGCCCTACGAGCAGTACTTC
-	TRBV25-1	once	TRBJ1-5	CASSGAWGGSLDQPQHF	TGTGCCAGCAGTGGCGCCTGGGGAGGTTCCCTGGATCAGCCCCAGCATTTT
TRBD2	TRBV9	-	TRBJ2-7	CASSDGLAGGYEQYF	TGTGCCAGCAGCGATGGACTAGCGGGAGGCTACGAGCAGTACTTC
TRBD2	TRBV27	-	TRBJ2-1	CASSLTSAYNEQFF	TGTGCCAGCAGTTTAACTAGCGCGTACAATGAGCAGTTCTTC
-	TRBV15	-	TRBJ2-1	CATSRAVASYNEQFF	TGTGCCACCAGCAGAGCCGTAGCATCCTACAATGAGCAGTTCTTC
-	TRBV30	-	TRBJ2-1	CAWSRLLSAGNEQFF	TGTGCCTGGAGCCGCCTACTATCAGCGGGCAATGAGCAGTTCTTC
-	TRBV7-9	few	TRBJ1-1	CASSLEQGAFF	TGTGCCAGCAGCTTAGAGCAGGGCGCTTTCTTT
-	TRBV6-5	-	TRBJ1-2	CASSPGGDYGYTF	TGTGCCAGCAGTCCTGGCGGGGACTATGGCTACACCTTC
-	TRBV19	once	TRBJ2-7	CASSIGVGRPYEQYF	TGTGCCAGTAGTATAGGCGTTGGCAGGCCCTACGAGCAGTACTTC
TRBD1	TRBV5-6	once	TRBJ2-7	CASSLGTGREQYF	TGTGCCAGCAGCTTAGGGACAGGGAGGGAGCAGTACTTC
TRBD1	TRBV5-6	-	TRBJ1-1	CASSLTGGSMNTEAFF	TGTGCCAGCAGCTTAACAGGGGGTTCGATGAACACTGAAGCTTTCTTT
TRBD2	TRBV9	few	TRBJ2-1	CASSLRLAGGEQFF	TGTGCCAGCAGCTTACGACTAGCGGGGGGTGAGCAGTTCTTC
TRBD1	TRBV5-6	-	TRBJ1-2	CASSSQGNYGYTF	TGTGCCAGCAGCTCACAGGGGAACTATGGCTACACCTTC